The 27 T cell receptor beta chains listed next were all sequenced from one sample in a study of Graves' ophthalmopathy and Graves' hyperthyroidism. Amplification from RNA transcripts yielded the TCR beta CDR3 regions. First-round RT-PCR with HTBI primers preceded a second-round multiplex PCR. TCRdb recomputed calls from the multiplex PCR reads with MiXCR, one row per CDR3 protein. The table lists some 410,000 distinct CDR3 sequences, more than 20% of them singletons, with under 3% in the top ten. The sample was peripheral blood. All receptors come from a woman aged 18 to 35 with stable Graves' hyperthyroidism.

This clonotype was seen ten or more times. The CDR3 region is CASSQMSYEQYF. For the CDR3, the DNA is TGTGCCAGCAGCCAAATGTCCTACGAGCAGTACTTC. The V and J genes are TRBV14 and TRBJ2-7; no clear D. Germline V CDR1 and CDR2: SGHDN, FVKESK. CDR3 length equals 12 residues. V lost 2 bases to trimming and J lost 1 base, with 3 bases between them.

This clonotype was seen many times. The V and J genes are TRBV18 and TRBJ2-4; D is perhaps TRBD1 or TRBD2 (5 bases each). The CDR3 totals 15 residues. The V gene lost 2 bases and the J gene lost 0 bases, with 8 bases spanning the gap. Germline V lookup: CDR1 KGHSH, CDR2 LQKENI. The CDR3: CASSPVGVAKNIQYF. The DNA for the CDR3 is TGTGCCAGCTCACCAGTGGGGGTAGCCAAAAACATTCAGTACTTC.

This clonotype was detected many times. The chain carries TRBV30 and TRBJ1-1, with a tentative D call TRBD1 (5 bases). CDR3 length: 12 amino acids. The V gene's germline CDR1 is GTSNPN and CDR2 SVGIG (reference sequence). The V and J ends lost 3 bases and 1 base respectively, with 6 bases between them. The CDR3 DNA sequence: TGTGCCTGGAGCAGGGCGAACACTGAAGCTTTCTTT. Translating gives CAWSRANTEAFF. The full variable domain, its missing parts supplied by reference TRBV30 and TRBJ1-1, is SQTIHQWPATLVQPVGSPLSLECTVEGTSNPNLYWYRQAAGRGLQLLFYSVGIGQISSEVPQNLSASRPQDRQFILSSKKLLLSDSGFYLCAWSRANTEAFFGQGTRLTVV.

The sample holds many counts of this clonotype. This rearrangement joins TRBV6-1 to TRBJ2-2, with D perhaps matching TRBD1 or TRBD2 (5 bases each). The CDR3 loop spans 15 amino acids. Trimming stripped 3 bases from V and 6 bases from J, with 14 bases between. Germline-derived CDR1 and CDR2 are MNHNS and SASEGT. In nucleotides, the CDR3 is TGTGCCAGCAGTGATTCCGGGGCGAGTGCCGGGGAGCTGTTTTTT. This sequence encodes CASSDSGASAGELFF.

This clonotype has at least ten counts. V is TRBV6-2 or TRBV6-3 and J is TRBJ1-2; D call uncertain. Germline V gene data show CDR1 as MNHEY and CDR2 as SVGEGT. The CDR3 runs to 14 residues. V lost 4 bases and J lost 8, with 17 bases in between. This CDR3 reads CASSSLARTQGYTF. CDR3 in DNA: TGTGCCAGCAGTTCCCTTGCTCGGACCCAGGGCTACACCTTC.

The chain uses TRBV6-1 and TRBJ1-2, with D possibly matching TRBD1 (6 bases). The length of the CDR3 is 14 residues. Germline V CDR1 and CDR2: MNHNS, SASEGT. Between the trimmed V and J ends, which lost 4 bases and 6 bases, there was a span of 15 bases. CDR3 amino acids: CASSAAAGVDGYTF. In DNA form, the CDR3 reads TGTGCCAGCAGTGCGGCGGCAGGGGTGGATGGCTACACCTTC.

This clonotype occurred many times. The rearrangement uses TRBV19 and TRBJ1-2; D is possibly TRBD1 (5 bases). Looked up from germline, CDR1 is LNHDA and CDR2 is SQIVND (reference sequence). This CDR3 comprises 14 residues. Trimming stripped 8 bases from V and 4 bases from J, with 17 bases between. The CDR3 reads CASGYRDGAYGYTF. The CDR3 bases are TGTGCCAGTGGATACCGGGACGGTGCCTATGGCTACACCTTC. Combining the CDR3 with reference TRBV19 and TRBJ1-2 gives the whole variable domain DGGITQSPKYLFRKEGQNVTLSCEQNLNHDAMYWYRQDPGQGLRLIYYSQIVNDFQKGDIAEGYSVSREKKESFPLTVTSAQKNPTAFYLCASGYRDGAYGYTFGSGTRLTVV.

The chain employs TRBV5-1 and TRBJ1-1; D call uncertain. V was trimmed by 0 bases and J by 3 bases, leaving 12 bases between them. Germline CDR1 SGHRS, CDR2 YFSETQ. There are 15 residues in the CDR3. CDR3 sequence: CASSLGPGRYTEAFF. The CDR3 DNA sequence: TGCGCCAGCAGCTTGGGACCCGGACGATACACTGAAGCTTTCTTT. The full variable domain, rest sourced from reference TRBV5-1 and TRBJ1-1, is KAGVTQTPRYLIKTRGQQVTLSCSPISGHRSVSWYQQTPGQGLQFLFEYFSETQRNKGNFPGRFSGRQFSNSRSEMNVSTLELGDSALYLCASSLGPGRYTEAFFGQGTRLTVV.

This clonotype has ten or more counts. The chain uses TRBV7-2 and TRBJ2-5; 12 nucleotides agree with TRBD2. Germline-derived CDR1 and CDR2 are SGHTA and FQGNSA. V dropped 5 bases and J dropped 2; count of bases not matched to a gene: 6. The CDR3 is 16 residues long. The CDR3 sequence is CASSTLAGGLQETQYF. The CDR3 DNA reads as TGTGCCAGCAGCACGCTAGCGGGAGGGCTGCAAGAGACCCAGTACTTC. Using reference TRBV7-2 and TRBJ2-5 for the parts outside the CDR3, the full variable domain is GAGVSQSPSNKVTEKGKDVELRCDPISGHTALYWYRQSLGQGLEFLIYFQGNSAPDKSGLPSDRFSAERTGGSVSTLTIQRTQQEDSAVYLCASSTLAGGLQETQYFGPGTRLLVL.

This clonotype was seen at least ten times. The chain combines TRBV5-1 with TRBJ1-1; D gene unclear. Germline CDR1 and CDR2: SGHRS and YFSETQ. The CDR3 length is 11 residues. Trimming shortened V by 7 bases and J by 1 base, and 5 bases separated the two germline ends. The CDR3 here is CASPGNTEAFF. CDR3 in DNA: TGCGCCAGCCCTGGGAACACTGAAGCTTTCTTT.

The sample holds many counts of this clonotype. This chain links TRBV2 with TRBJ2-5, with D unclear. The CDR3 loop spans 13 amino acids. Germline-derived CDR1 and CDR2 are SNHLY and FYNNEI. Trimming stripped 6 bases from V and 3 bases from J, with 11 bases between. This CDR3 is CASRETNEETQYF. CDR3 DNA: TGTGCCAGCAGGGAGACAAATGAAGAGACCCAGTACTTC. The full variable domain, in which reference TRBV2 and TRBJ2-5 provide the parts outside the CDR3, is EPEVTQTPSHQVTQMGQEVILRCVPISNHLYFYWYRQILGQKVEFLVSFYNNEISEKSEIFDDQFSVERPDGSNFTLKIRSTKLEDSAMYFCASRETNEETQYFGPGTRLLVL.

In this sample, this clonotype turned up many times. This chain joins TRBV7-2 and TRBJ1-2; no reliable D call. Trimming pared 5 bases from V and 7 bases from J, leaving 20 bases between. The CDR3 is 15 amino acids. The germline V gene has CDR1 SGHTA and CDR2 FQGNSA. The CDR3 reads CASSPDISLPIGYTF. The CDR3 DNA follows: TGTGCCAGCAGCCCTGACATCTCCCTCCCTATTGGCTACACCTTC.

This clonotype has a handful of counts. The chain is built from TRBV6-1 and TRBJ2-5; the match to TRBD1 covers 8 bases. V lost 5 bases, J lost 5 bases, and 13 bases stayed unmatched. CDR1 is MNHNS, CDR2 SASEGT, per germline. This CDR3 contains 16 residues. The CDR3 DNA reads TGTGCCAGCAGTCCAAGGGGACAGGTCGGGCGGGAGACCCAGTACTTC. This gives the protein CASSPRGQVGRETQYF.

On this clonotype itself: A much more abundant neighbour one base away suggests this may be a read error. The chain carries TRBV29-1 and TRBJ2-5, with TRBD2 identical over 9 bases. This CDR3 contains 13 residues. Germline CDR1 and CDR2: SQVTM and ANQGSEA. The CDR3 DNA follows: TGCAGCGCCCGGACTAGCGAGGGAGAGACCAAGTACTTC. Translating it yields CSARTSEGETKYF.

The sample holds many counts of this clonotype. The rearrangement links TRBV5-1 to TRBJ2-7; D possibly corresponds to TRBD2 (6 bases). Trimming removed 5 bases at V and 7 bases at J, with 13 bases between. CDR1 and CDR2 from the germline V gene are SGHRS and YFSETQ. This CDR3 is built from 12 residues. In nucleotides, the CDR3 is TGCGCCAGCAGTTCGTCGGGGGTAGAGCAGTACTTC. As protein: CASSSSGVEQYF. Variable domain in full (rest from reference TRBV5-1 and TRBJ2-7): KAGVTQTPRYLIKTRGQQVTLSCSPISGHRSVSWYQQTPGQGLQFLFEYFSETQRNKGNFPGRFSGRQFSNSRSEMNVSTLELGDSALYLCASSSSGVEQYFGPGTRLTVT.

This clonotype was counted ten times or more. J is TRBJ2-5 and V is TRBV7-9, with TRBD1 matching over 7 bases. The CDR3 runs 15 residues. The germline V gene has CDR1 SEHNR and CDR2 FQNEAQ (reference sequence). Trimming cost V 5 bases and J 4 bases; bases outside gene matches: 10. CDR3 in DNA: TGTGCCAGCAGCCCCGGACAGGCCTCCCCAGAGACCCAGTACTTC. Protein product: CASSPGQASPETQYF.

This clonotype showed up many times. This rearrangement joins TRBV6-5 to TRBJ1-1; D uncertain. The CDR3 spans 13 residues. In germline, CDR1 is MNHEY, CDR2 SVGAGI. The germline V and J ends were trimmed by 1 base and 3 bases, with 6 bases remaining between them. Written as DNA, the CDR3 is TGTGCCAGCAGTTACTACAAGGACACTGAAGCTTTCTTT. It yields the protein CASSYYKDTEAFF.

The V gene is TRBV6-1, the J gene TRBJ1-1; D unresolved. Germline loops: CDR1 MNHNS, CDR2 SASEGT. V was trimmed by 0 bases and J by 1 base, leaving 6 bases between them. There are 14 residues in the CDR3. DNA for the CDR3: TGTGCCAGCAGTGAAGCCGGATCGAACACTGAAGCTTTCTTT. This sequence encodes CASSEAGSNTEAFF.

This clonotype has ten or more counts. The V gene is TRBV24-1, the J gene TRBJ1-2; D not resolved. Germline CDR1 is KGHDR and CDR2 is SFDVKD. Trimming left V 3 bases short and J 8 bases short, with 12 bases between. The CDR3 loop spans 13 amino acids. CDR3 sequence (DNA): TGTGCCACCAGTGATCCAACACAAAGGGGCTACACCTTC. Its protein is CATSDPTQRGYTF.

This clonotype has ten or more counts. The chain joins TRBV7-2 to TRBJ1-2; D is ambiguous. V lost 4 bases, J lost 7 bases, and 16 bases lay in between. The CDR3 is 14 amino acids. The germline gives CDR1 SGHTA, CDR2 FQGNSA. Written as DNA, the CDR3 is TGTGCCAGCAGCTCCTACGCATTCCAATCTGGCTACACCTTC. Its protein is CASSSYAFQSGYTF.

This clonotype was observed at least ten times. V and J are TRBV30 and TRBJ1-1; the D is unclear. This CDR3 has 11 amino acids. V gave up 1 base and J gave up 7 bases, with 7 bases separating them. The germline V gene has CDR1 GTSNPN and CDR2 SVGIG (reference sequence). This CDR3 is CAWSEVNEAFF. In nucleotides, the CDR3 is TGTGCCTGGAGTGAAGTTAATGAAGCTTTCTTT.

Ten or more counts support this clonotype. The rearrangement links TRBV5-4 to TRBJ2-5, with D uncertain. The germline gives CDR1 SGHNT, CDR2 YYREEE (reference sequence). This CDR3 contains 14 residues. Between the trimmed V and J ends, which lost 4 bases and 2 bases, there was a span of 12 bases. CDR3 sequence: CASSLSTTQETQYF. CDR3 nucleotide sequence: TGTGCCAGCAGCCTGTCGACAACGCAAGAGACCCAGTACTTC.

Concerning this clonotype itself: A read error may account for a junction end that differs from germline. The CDR3 DNA reads as TGTGCCAGCAGCTTCAAGGGACAGGGAGGCTATGAGCAGTCCTTC. It codes for CASSFKGQGGYEQSF. The rearrangement joins TRBV27 to TRBJ2-1, with 9 bases aligning to TRBD1. The V gene's germline CDR1 is MNHEY and CDR2 SMNVEV (reference sequence). This CDR3 is 15 amino acids long.

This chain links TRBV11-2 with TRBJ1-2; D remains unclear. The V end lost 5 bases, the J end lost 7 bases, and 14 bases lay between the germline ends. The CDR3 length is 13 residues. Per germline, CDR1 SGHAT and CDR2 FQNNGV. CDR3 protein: CASSPGNLGGYTF. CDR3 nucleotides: TGTGCCAGCAGCCCCGGGAACCTGGGTGGCTACACCTTC. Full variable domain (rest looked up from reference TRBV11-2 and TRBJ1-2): EAGVAQSPRYKIIEKRQSVAFWCNPISGHATLYWYQQILGQGPKLLIQFQNNGVVDDSQLPKDRFSAERLKGVDSTLKIQPAKLEDSAVYLCASSPGNLGGYTFGSGTRLTVV.

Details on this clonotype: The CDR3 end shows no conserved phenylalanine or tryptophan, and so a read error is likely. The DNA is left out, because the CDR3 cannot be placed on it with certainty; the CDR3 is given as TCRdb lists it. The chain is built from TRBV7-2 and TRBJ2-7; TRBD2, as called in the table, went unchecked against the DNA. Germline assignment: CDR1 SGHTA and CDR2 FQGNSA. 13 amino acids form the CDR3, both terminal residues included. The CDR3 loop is CASSLAVSSVFSE.

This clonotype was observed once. The CDR3 spells CASSYIIANYGYTF. In nucleotides, the CDR3 is TGTGCCAGCAGTTACATAATAGCTAACTATGGCTACACCTTC. The chain employs TRBV6-5 and TRBJ1-2; D not certain. Germline CDR1 reads MNHEY; CDR2 reads SVGAGI. The CDR3 runs 14 residues. The germline V and J ends were trimmed by 2 bases and 0 bases, with 7 bases remaining between them.

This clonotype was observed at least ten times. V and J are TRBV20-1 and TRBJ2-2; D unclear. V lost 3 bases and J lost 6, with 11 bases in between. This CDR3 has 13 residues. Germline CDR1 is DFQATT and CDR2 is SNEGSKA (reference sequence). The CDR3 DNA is TGCAGTGCTAGTAAGGGCCGAGCCGGGGAGCTGTTTTTT. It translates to CSASKGRAGELFF.